This TCR beta chain was found in a study of identical twins. MiXCR was run by TCRdb on the 5' RACE reads, yielding one entry per CDR3 protein. The repertoire includes 550,000 to 700,000 distinct CDR3 sequences, 21% of them detected once, and around 4.4% sits in the top ten. The V end lost 6 bases, the J end lost 2 bases, and 10 bases lay between the germline ends. The V gene's germline CDR1 is DFQATT and CDR2 SNEGSKA (reference sequence). This CDR3 is 12 amino acids long. The same sample was also studied in work on T cells expressing NK-cell markers. As that report states: NKG2C+ dominant clonotype frequencies in a handful of donors were roughly 1.0-7.5% of CD8+ T cells.

The material sequenced was PBMCs. The clonotype comes from a woman aged 18-29 years in good health. The chain employs TRBV20-1 and TRBJ2-5; D possibly corresponds to TRBD2 (6 bases). The CDR3 sequence is CSAPAGQETQYF. The CDR3 DNA follows: TGCAGTGCGCCCGCGGGGCAAGAGACCCAGTACTTC.